The 8 T cell receptor beta chains in this list originate from one sample, sequenced in a study of CD8 T cells in ankylosing spondylitis. TCRdb re-derived calls from the 5' RACE reads in MiXCR, one entry per CDR3 protein. The table has approximately 42,000 distinct CDR3 sequences, 8% to 13% seen once; the top ten hold 1.3% to 1.5%. The source material was blood, either unsorted or a sorted T cell fraction (not recorded which). These receptors came from a male donor with ankylosing spondylitis or in good health (not recorded which).

In its sample, this clonotype was seen many times. The rearrangement uses TRBV28 and TRBJ1-5; TRBD1 might be the D (6 bases). Trimming cost V 9 bases and J 2 bases, with 20 bases left between them. The CDR3 spans 16 residues. CDR1 and CDR2 from the germline V gene are MDHEN and SYDVKM. The CDR3 region is CASEGGGSRGNQPQHF. The CDR3 bases are TGTGCCAGTGAAGGAGGGGGGTCGAGGGGCAATCAGCCCCAGCATTTT. Full variable domain (remainder filled in from reference TRBV28 and TRBJ1-5): DVKVTQSSRYLVKRTGEKVFLECVQDMDHENMFWYRQDPGLGLRLIYFSYDVKMKEKGDIPEGYSVSREKKERFSLILESASTNQTSMYLCASEGGGSRGNQPQHFGDGTRLSIL.

This clonotype has a count of ten or more. V and J are TRBV20-1 and TRBJ1-2; weak D call: TRBD1 (5 bases). The CDR3 runs to 14 residues. Germline assignment: CDR1 DFQATT and CDR2 SNEGSKA (reference sequence). The germline V and J ends were trimmed by 1 base and 4 bases, with 13 bases remaining between them. CDR3 amino acids: CSARARGKVYGYTF. The CDR3 DNA is TGCAGTGCTAGAGCTCGGGGGAAGGTCTATGGCTACACCTTC.

This clonotype was observed a few times. The genes are TRBV7-2 and TRBJ2-3; the match to TRBD2 covers 14 bases. Looked up from germline, CDR1 is SGHTA and CDR2 is FQGNSA. CDR3 length equals 16 residues. J gave up 4 bases and V 2 bases, and 2 bases lay outside the gene matches. The CDR3 region is CASSLRLAGGPDTQYF. In DNA form, the CDR3 reads TGTGCCAGCAGCTTACGACTAGCGGGGGGGCCAGATACGCAGTATTTT.

This clonotype was seen repeatedly, ten times or more. The J gene is TRBJ1-5, the V gene TRBV21-1; the table names TRBD1, a call not compared with the DNA. TRBV21-1 is annotated as a pseudogene. The CDR3 length is 16 residues. The CDR3 sequence is CASSNFYHREDQPQHF. Written as DNA, the CDR3 is TGTGCCAGCAGCAATTTCTATCACAGGGAGGACCAGCCCCAGCATTTT.

The table lists this clonotype with a few counts. V gene TRBV11-2 combines with J gene TRBJ2-3; 7 positions agree with TRBD2. V was clipped by 5 bases and J by 0 bases; unmatched bases: 5. Germline lookup yields CDR1 SGHAT and CDR2 FQNNGV. The CDR3 covers 15 residues. CDR3 coding DNA: TGTGCCAGCAGCCCCTGGACTAGTAGCACAGATACGCAGTATTTT. This sequence encodes CASSPWTSSTDTQYF.

This clonotype has only a few counts. V is TRBV5-1 and J is TRBJ2-7; TRBD2 matches 14 bases. The CDR3 runs to 17 residues. Germline V gives CDR1 SGHRS, CDR2 YFSETQ. Trimming took 5 bases from V and 1 from J; bases not matched to a gene: 8. In DNA form, the CDR3 reads TGCGCCAGCAGTAGGATTGGACTAGCGGGGGGATCCTACGAGCAGTACTTC. This sequence encodes CASSRIGLAGGSYEQYF. Variable domain in full (rest from reference TRBV5-1 and TRBJ2-7): KAGVTQTPRYLIKTRGQQVTLSCSPISGHRSVSWYQQTPGQGLQFLFEYFSETQRNKGNFPGRFSGRQFSNSRSEMNVSTLELGDSALYLCASSRIGLAGGSYEQYFGPGTRLTVT.

This clonotype appeared many times. The gene calls are TRBV18 and TRBJ2-7; D is undetermined. Germline loops: CDR1 KGHSH, CDR2 LQKENI. The CDR3 is 13 amino acids. V was shortened by 1 base and J by 4 bases, with 8 bases between the two germline ends. Written as DNA, the CDR3 is TGTGCCAGCTCACCACTTAAGGATTACGAGCAGTACTTC. It specifies CASSPLKDYEQYF.

This clonotype was observed at least ten times. The chain combines TRBV19 with TRBJ2-1, with D unclear. Germline V gene data show CDR1 as LNHDA and CDR2 as SQIVND (reference sequence). V was shortened by 5 bases and J by 2 bases, with 7 bases between the two germline ends. CDR3 length: 13 residues. The CDR3 spells CASSLIAYNEQFF. The CDR3 DNA reads as TGTGCCAGTAGTTTAATCGCCTACAATGAGCAGTTCTTC.